Many counts were recorded for the clone carrying this TCR beta chain. Its cognate antigen is unknown. V was cut by 1 base and J by 2 bases, with 13 bases left in between. Germline V CDR1 and CDR2: SNHLY, FYNNEI. This CDR3 has 16 residues. The iRepertoire nested amplicon-rescue multiplex PCR amplified TCR alpha and beta CDR3s from RNA. One-step reverse transcription and amplification started from roughly 100-400 ng of tissue mRNA or PBMC total RNA. TCRdb re-analysed the multiplex PCR reads in MiXCR, keeping a single row per CDR3 protein. The profile shows about 89,000 distinct CDR3 sequences, 20% to 25% of them singletons. This entry comes from a study of glioma-infiltrating T cells. Overall study findings and caveats: Tissue-blood divergence was below expectation in non-neoplastic patients, above in gliomas. Tissue and blood shared very few CDR3 sequences.

The V and J genes are TRBV2 and TRBJ2-3; TRBD2 is a possible D gene (6 bases). The clonotype comes from a human donor with low-grade glioma or glioblastoma, undergoing nonglioma brain surgery, or in good health (not recorded which). Input material: glioma tissue, nonneoplastic brain tissue, or PBMCs (not recorded which). CDR3 amino acids: CASSEVIAVLTDTQYF. CDR3 bases: TGTGCCAGCAGTGAAGTGATAGCGGTACTCACAGATACGCAGTATTTT.